This T cell receptor beta chain was sequenced during a study of T cells in Graves' hyperthyroidism and ophthalmopathy. In this sample, this clonotype turned up many times. Trimming shortened V by 6 bases and J by 2 bases, and 13 bases separated the two germline ends. The germline V gene has CDR1 SNHLY and CDR2 FYNNEI. The CDR3 extends over 14 amino acids. Amplified TCR beta CDR3 regions came from RNA transcripts. The HTBI primer set drove a first-round RT-PCR of the TCR CDR3. TCRdb passed the multiplex PCR reads through MiXCR, listing each CDR3 protein once. Among more than 500,000 distinct CDR3 sequences listed, roughly 15% were seen once. Clinicians diagnosed patients from clinical symptoms, serum thyroxine and TRAb, thyroid ultrasound and orbital computed tomography.

The receptor was derived from a woman between 40 and 55 years old with Graves' ophthalmopathy. This chain joins TRBV2 and TRBJ2-5; possible D gene TRBD1, 6 bases. Sequencing was performed on blood. CDR3 nucleotides: TGTGCCAGCAGCCGAACAGGGATACAAGAGACCCAGTACTTC. Protein product: CASSRTGIQETQYF.